The 24 T cell receptor beta chains given below trace back to one sample, sequenced in a study of blood T cells in healthy people across ages (dated by TCRdb to between 2015 and 2017). Libraries were built with 5' RACE. The data were produced on an Illumina HiSeq 2500. A second about 7 to 12 cycle PCR used a sample-barcoded 5' primer and a J-beta primer mix. Clones were called with MiXCR by TCRdb after fastp trimmed the public reads at Q25, and only in-frame beta chains were retained. Rows with a matching CDR3 protein are joined into one entry that keeps the most common DNA and genes. The sample table holds approximately 780,000 distinct CDR3 sequences, of which 20% to 30% were seen once. The top ten constitute 3% of the sample. This same sample was also taken into another study, of T cells of mothers and their children.

The sample comprised blood. The receptors derive from a boy between 10 and 17 years old in good health.

This clonotype was seen a few times. This rearrangement joins TRBV18 to TRBJ2-5; TRBD1 is a possible D gene (5 bases). The closer fit of TRBJ2-1 to the DNA end suggests the J call may be wrong. CDR1 is KGHSH and CDR2 is LQKENI in the germline V gene. The CDR3 is 13 residues long. Here the CDR3 DNA reads TGTGCCAGCTCACCTGGGGCCCTAGGTGAGCAGTTCTTC. Translation gives CASSPGALGEQFF.

The chain has TRBV29-1 and TRBJ2-5, with D tentatively TRBD1 (5 bases). The end of the DNA aligns better with TRBJ2-1, so the J call may be wrong. The CDR3 totals 11 residues. The germline V gene encodes CDR1 SQVTM and CDR2 ANQGSEA. The CDR3 loop is CSVDPGQGQFF. The CDR3 nucleotides read TGCAGCGTTGATCCCGGACAAGGGCAGTTCTTC.

V is TRBV20-1 and J is TRBJ2-3, with D perhaps TRBD2 (6 bases). The CDR3 covers 14 residues. Germline CDR1 DFQATT, CDR2 SNEGSKA (reference sequence). V was cut by 6 bases and J by 2 bases, with 15 bases left in between. The CDR3 region has the DNA TGCAGTGCCCTCGGGGAGGTGATCACAGATACGCAGTATTTT. This encodes CSALGEVITDTQYF.

The genes are TRBV20-1 and TRBJ2-1; TRBD2 matches at 7 bases. This CDR3 spans 14 amino acids. Unmatched junction bases numbered 4, after V lost 4 bases and J lost 1 base. Germline CDR1 reads DFQATT; CDR2 reads SNEGSKA (reference sequence). CDR3 loop: CSATLAVSYNEQFF. CDR3 bases: TGCAGTGCTACCCTAGCGGTTTCCTACAATGAGCAGTTCTTC.

The chain recombines TRBV19 with TRBJ1-3; D uncertain. Trimming took 10 bases from V and 0 from J, leaving 13 bases between them. The CDR3 covers 14 residues. Germline V gene data show CDR1 as LNHDA and CDR2 as SQIVND (reference sequence). The CDR3 DNA is TGTGCCACCAACTCAGAGAACTCTGGAAACACCATATATTTT. Amino acids: CATNSENSGNTIYF.

The chain has TRBV20-1 and TRBJ2-1; TRBD1 matches 7 bases. CDR3 length equals 14 residues. The V and J ends lost 2 bases and 9 bases, in that order; junction bases with no gene match: 10. Germline V gene sequence: CDR1 DFQATT, CDR2 SNEGSKA (reference sequence). The CDR3 region is CSARNRDRIGEQFF. CDR3 sequence (DNA): TGCAGTGCTAGAAATAGGGACAGAATAGGTGAGCAGTTCTTC.

This clonotype has a handful of counts. This chain joins TRBV29-1 and TRBJ1-1; no clear D. With 6 bases removed from V and 4 bases from J, the gap between germline ends came to 15 bases. The CDR3 spans 13 residues. Germline V gene lookup returns CDR1 SQVTM and CDR2 ANQGSEA. The CDR3 is CSVSRAPSTEAFF. The CDR3 DNA is TGCAGCGTCTCCCGGGCCCCATCCACTGAAGCTTTCTTT.

V and J are TRBV27 and TRBJ2-3, with a possible D match to TRBD1 (5 bases). Germline lookup yields CDR1 MNHEY and CDR2 SMNVEV (reference sequence). Trimming removed 8 bases at V and 2 bases at J, with 14 bases between. The CDR3 is 14 residues long. CDR3 sequence reads: CASARKGYTDTQYF. Here the CDR3 DNA reads TGTGCCAGCGCTCGAAAGGGGTACACAGATACGCAGTATTTT.

This clonotype was picked up a small number of times. This chain connects TRBV7-2 to TRBJ1-2, with a weak D call TRBD1 (6 bases). The CDR3 sequence is 14 residues long. The V and J ends lost 5 bases and 3 bases respectively, with 13 bases between them. Germline CDR1 reads SGHTA; CDR2 reads FQGNSA. DNA for the CDR3: TGTGCCAGCAGCGCTGGACAGTCTCACTATGGCTACACCTTC. Amino acids: CASSAGQSHYGYTF.

The rearrangement links TRBV7-9 to TRBJ2-4, with 8 bases identical to TRBD1. Germline CDR1 is SEHNR and CDR2 is FQNEAQ (reference sequence). This CDR3 spans 15 amino acids. V shed 5 bases and J 3 bases; nucleotides not matched to a gene: 6. This CDR3 is CASSPQGADKNIQYF. The CDR3 region has the DNA TGTGCCAGCAGCCCGCAGGGGGCGGACAAAAACATTCAGTACTTC. The whole variable domain, filled in from reference TRBV7-9 and TRBJ2-4, reads DTGVSQNPRHKITKRGQNVTFRCDPISEHNRLYWYRQTLGQGPEFLTYFQNEAQLEKSRLLSDRFSAERPKGSFSTLEIQRTEQGDSAMYLCASSPQGADKNIQYFGAGTRLSVL.

The table lists this clonotype with a few counts. The V call is TRBV20-1, the J call TRBJ2-5; maybe TRBD2 (6 bases). CDR3 length equals 13 residues. V was pared by 6 bases and J by 2 bases, with 13 bases between. Germline CDR1 and CDR2: DFQATT and SNEGSKA (reference sequence). As DNA, the CDR3 is TGCAGTGCCCCCGAGCGGGCGCAAGAGACCCAGTACTTC. This codes for CSAPERAQETQYF.

This clonotype was detected a few times. V is TRBV7-2 and J is TRBJ2-7; D gene unclear. V lost 8 bases and J lost 3, with 5 bases in between. Germline V gives CDR1 SGHTA, CDR2 FQGNSA. The CDR3 covers 10 residues. Here the CDR3 DNA reads TGTGCCAGCGGAATCTACGAGCAGTACTTC. Translated, it gives CASGIYEQYF. The variable domain in full, with the rest retrieved from reference TRBV7-2 and TRBJ2-7, is GAGVSQSPSNKVTEKGKDVELRCDPISGHTALYWYRQSLGQGLEFLIYFQGNSAPDKSGLPSDRFSAERTGGSVSTLTIQRTQQEDSAVYLCASGIYEQYFGPGTRLTVT.

The chain employs TRBV29-1 and TRBJ2-5; 10 bases map to TRBD1. This CDR3 is built from 12 residues. In germline, CDR1 is SQVTM, CDR2 ANQGSEA. Germline trimming cut 7 bases from V and 5 bases from J; bases unmatched to any gene: 4. CDR3 DNA: TGCAGCGGGGGACAGGGGTCGGAGACCCAGTACTTC. It is translated as CSGGQGSETQYF.

The chain joins TRBV19 to TRBJ2-3; D uncertain. V was trimmed by 3 bases and J by 5 bases, leaving 12 bases between them. Germline V gives CDR1 LNHDA, CDR2 SQIVND (reference sequence). The CDR3 totals 14 residues. CDR3 in amino acids: CASSIPSRRDTQYF. As DNA, the CDR3 is TGTGCCAGTAGTATCCCGTCTCGCCGAGATACGCAGTATTTT.

The chain uses TRBV29-1 and TRBJ2-5; the D call may be TRBD1 or TRBD2 (5 bases each). The CDR3 has 11 residues. Germline V lookup: CDR1 SQVTM, CDR2 ANQGSEA. The germline V and J ends were trimmed by 6 bases and 11 bases, with 16 bases remaining between them. DNA of the CDR3: TGCAGCGTAGACTCAGGGTGGGAGCAGTACTTC. This encodes CSVDSGWEQYF.

The rearrangement uses TRBV20-1 and TRBJ2-6; possible D gene TRBD1, 6 bases. The germline gives CDR1 DFQATT, CDR2 SNEGSKA (reference sequence). The CDR3 has 15 residues. V was pared by 5 bases and J by 2 bases, with 13 bases between. DNA for the CDR3: TGCAGTGCTCCACCTCCAGGGGCTGGGGCCAACGTCCTGACTTTC. It encodes CSAPPPGAGANVLTF.

This clonotype was recorded a few times. The rearrangement uses TRBV6-6 and TRBJ2-5; a weak D match, TRBD2 (6 bases). Trimming cost V 0 bases and J 4 bases, with 12 bases left between them. The CDR3 spans 15 residues. Germline V lookup: CDR1 MNHNY, CDR2 SVGAGI (reference sequence). The CDR3: CASSYSRGAGETQYF. CDR3 sequence (DNA): TGTGCCAGCAGTTACTCGCGGGGCGCGGGAGAGACCCAGTACTTC.

This clonotype was observed a few times. J is TRBJ2-5 and V is TRBV3-1, with TRBD2 matching 7 bases. From germline, CDR1 is LGHDT and CDR2 YNNKEL (reference sequence). The ends lost 0 bases at V and 6 bases at J; junction bases unmatched: 7. There are 15 residues in the CDR3. CDR3 sequence reads: CASSQDLVSGQTQYF. The DNA of the CDR3 is TGTGCCAGCAGCCAAGATTTGGTTAGCGGGCAGACCCAGTACTTC.

The chain uses TRBV5-4 and TRBJ2-2; 7 nucleotides match TRBD1. Losses at the gene ends were 4 bases for V and 5 bases for J; bases not matched to a gene: 5. Germline-derived CDR1 and CDR2 are SGHNT and YYREEE (reference sequence). The CDR3 has 14 residues. The CDR3 nucleotides read TGTGCCAGCAGCCAGACAGGGTCTACCGGGGAGCTGTTTTTT. Encoded protein: CASSQTGSTGELFF.

V gene TRBV6-2 or TRBV6-3 combines with J gene TRBJ2-1; maybe TRBD1 (7 bases). Germline CDR1 is MNHEY and CDR2 is SVGEGT. This CDR3 contains 18 residues. V was cut by 7 bases and J by 1 base, with 23 bases left in between. CDR3 in DNA: TGTGCCAGCAACTACGGAGGGGGCCTCGGGGTTTCCTACAATGAGCAGTTCTTC. Encoded protein: CASNYGGGLGVSYNEQFF.

This clonotype was seen more than once but under ten times. The rearrangement joins TRBV7-3 to TRBJ2-3; a possible D gene is TRBD2 (6 bases). CDR3 length: 13 amino acids. Germline CDR1 and CDR2: SGHTA and FQGTGA. The V end was cut by 8 bases, the J end by 6 bases, with 15 bases between. In DNA, the CDR3 is TGTGCCAGCGGCGGGGCCACTCTGGATACGCAGTATTTT. It is translated as CASGGATLDTQYF.

In its sample, this clonotype was seen many times. This rearrangement joins TRBV5-1 to TRBJ2-7, with TRBD1 identical over 7 bases. The CDR3 is 14 amino acids. CDR1 SGHRS and CDR2 YFSETQ come from the germline V gene. V lost 4 bases to trimming and J lost 7 bases; unmatched junction nucleotides: 11. The CDR3 nucleotides read TGCGCCAGCAGCACGGCAACAGGGGCATGGGAGCAGTACTTC. It codes for CASSTATGAWEQYF.

This clonotype was observed a few times. This sequence joins TRBV6-5 and TRBJ2-3; D assignment may be TRBD1 or TRBD2 (5 bases each). The CDR3 sequence is 15 residues long. Germline V gives CDR1 MNHEY, CDR2 SVGAGI. Trimming removed 0 bases at V and 3 bases at J, with 10 bases between. The CDR3 is CASSYSGRETDTQYF. The CDR3 region has the DNA TGTGCCAGCAGTTACTCCGGCAGGGAGACAGATACGCAGTATTTT.

V gene TRBV12-3 or TRBV12-4 combines with J gene TRBJ2-7; D may be TRBD2 (6 bases). The CDR3 is 13 residues long. With 8 bases removed from V and 0 bases from J, the gap between germline ends came to 11 bases. The CDR3 protein is CASRSGSSYEQYF. As DNA, the CDR3 is TGTGCCAGCCGCTCCGGGAGCTCCTACGAGCAGTACTTC.